Below, one T cell receptor (beta chain) is given with its context. The sample comes from a study of blood T cell repertoires in COVID-19. Study-wide background: There were acute and convalescent COVID-19 samples, and they came from the United States, Italy and Spain. T cells, B-cell-depleted T cells, or PBMCs supplied cDNA or gDNA.

Germline V gene lookup returns CDR1 LNHDA and CDR2 SQIVND (reference sequence). CDR3 length: 16 residues. The V gene lost 7 bases and the J gene lost 0 bases, with 16 bases spanning the gap. Per the original methods: Reference gene primer amplification gave nucleated cell count estimates. Method: immunoSEQ multiplex PCR; TCRdb's copy keeps in-frame clones and lacks some. Clonal size and the V and J genes are those of that table, whereas D and trimming came from the DNA. The profile covers roughly 350,000 clones, with approximately 90% appearing a single time and 4% taken by the ten largest. The chain combines TRBV19 with TRBJ2-1; the D gene is possibly TRBD1 (6 bases). The material sequenced was peripheral blood. This clonotype originated in a woman aged 45 to 65 with active or convalescent COVID-19. The CDR3: CASIGEGQDSYNEQFF. DNA for the CDR3: TGTGCCAGTATTGGTGAGGGACAAGACTCCTACAATGAGCAGTTCTTC. Full variable domain (outside the CDR3, taken from reference TRBV19 and TRBJ2-1): DGGITQSPKYLFRKEGQNVTLSCEQNLNHDAMYWYRQDPGQGLRLIYYSQIVNDFQKGDIAEGYSVSREKKESFPLTVTSAQKNPTAFYLCASIGEGQDSYNEQFFGPGTRLTVL.